This T cell receptor (beta chain) originates from a study of blood T cell repertoires in COVID-19. Measured with immunoSEQ multiplex PCR; TCRdb has only the in-frame clones, and not every one. This table has around 320,000 clones, about 87% appearing once. V was trimmed by 4 bases and J by 0 bases, leaving 13 bases between them. CDR1 and CDR2 (germline): MGHDK, SYGVNS. The CDR3 is made up of 16 amino acids. The sequenced material came from peripheral blood. The chain links TRBV25-1 to TRBJ1-3, with TRBD1 as a possible D gene (6 bases). This TCR was sampled from a woman under 40 who had recovered from COVID-19. The CDR3 DNA follows: TGTGCCAGCAGTGCCCCGGGACACCACTCTGGAAACACCATATATTTT. Translated, it gives CASSAPGHHSGNTIYF.